The 19 T cell receptor beta chains presented below share a single source sample, sequenced in a study of cytomegalovirus exposure and HLA in healthy donors. The primer mix had 60 Vbeta and 13 Jbeta primers. This table comes from immunoSEQ multiplex PCR, and its TCRdb copy is limited to in-frame clones, with some not included. The table records under 150,000 clones, roughly 82% of them present only once. Sequencing was performed on PBMCs. Every receptor here comes from a male donor in good health and CMV-seropositive.

The chain employs TRBV11-3 and TRBJ2-1; 9 positions match TRBD2. V lost 2 bases, J lost 5 bases, and 1 base stayed unmatched. The CDR3 extends over 14 amino acids. Looked up from germline, CDR1 is SGHNT and CDR2 is YENEEA. The CDR3 DNA is TGTGCCAGCAGCTTAAGCGGGAGGCACAATGAGCAGTTCTTC. Translation: CASSLSGRHNEQFF.

The chain combines TRBV28 with TRBJ2-2, with 8 bases that match TRBD2. The CDR3 consists of 18 residues. With V trimmed by 5 bases and J by 4 bases, 15 bases remained unmatched. Germline values: CDR1 MDHEN, CDR2 SYDVKM. CDR3 protein: CASSLPPREGGSTGELFF. In nucleotides, the CDR3 is TGTGCCAGCAGTCTCCCCCCACGGGAGGGAGGGAGCACCGGGGAGCTGTTTTTT. Combining the CDR3 with reference TRBV28 and TRBJ2-2 gives the whole variable domain DVKVTQSSRYLVKRTGEKVFLECVQDMDHENMFWYRQDPGLGLRLIYFSYDVKMKEKGDIPEGYSVSREKKERFSLILESASTNQTSMYLCASSLPPREGGSTGELFFGEGSRLTVL.

V gene TRBV19 combines with J gene TRBJ1-2, with D possibly TRBD1 on 6 matching bases. The length of the CDR3 is 14 residues. Germline CDR1 LNHDA, CDR2 SQIVND (reference sequence). The V end was cut by 5 bases, the J end by 3 bases, with 13 bases between. CDR3 loop: CASSLQGGDYGYTF. CDR3 DNA sequence: TGTGCCAGTAGTTTACAGGGTGGGGACTATGGCTACACCTTC.

The V and J genes are TRBV19 and TRBJ2-5; tentative D call: TRBD1 (6 bases). This CDR3 comprises 14 residues. V was cut by 2 bases and J by 6 bases, with 13 bases left in between. Germline lookup yields CDR1 LNHDA and CDR2 SQIVND (reference sequence). DNA for the CDR3: TGTGCCAGTAGTATAAATCAGGGGCGGAAGACCCAGTACTTC. This sequence encodes CASSINQGRKTQYF. The variable domain in full, with the rest retrieved from reference TRBV19 and TRBJ2-5, is DGGITQSPKYLFRKEGQNVTLSCEQNLNHDAMYWYRQDPGQGLRLIYYSQIVNDFQKGDIAEGYSVSREKKESFPLTVTSAQKNPTAFYLCASSINQGRKTQYFGPGTRLLVL.

The gene calls are TRBV19 and TRBJ2-5; 8 bases line up with TRBD2. The end of the DNA is better explained by TRBJ2-7, so the J call may be wrong. CDR1 is LNHDA and CDR2 is SQIVND in the germline V gene (reference sequence). This CDR3 spans 13 amino acids. The CDR3 here is CASSLSGGAEQYF. The CDR3 nucleotides read TGTGCCAGTAGTCTGTCGGGGGGGGCCGAGCAGTACTTC.

The V and J genes are TRBV5-5 and TRBJ2-7; 7 bases are a match to TRBD1. V dropped 3 bases and J dropped 6; count of bases not matched to a gene: 3. CDR3 size: 12 residues. Germline V gene sequence: CDR1 SGHKS, CDR2 YYEKEE (reference sequence). Written as DNA, the CDR3 is TGTGCCAGCAGCTGGGACAGCGCCGAGCAGTACTTC. Protein product: CASSWDSAEQYF.

The chain carries TRBV2 and TRBJ2-1, with 10 nucleotides matching TRBD2. The length of the CDR3 is 16 residues. The germline gives CDR1 SNHLY, CDR2 FYNNEI. J lost 7 bases, V lost 7 bases, and 13 bases had no gene match. CDR3 protein: CASKGGSGRVGNEQFF. CDR3 sequence (DNA): TGTGCCAGCAAGGGGGGAAGCGGGAGGGTCGGAAATGAGCAGTTCTTC.

The chain links TRBV4-2 to TRBJ2-1; TRBD2 aligns across 14 bases. Germline V lookup: CDR1 LGHNA, CDR2 YNFKEQ. The length of the CDR3 is 19 residues. The V and J ends lost 1 base and 9 bases, in that order; junction bases with no gene match: 14. The CDR3 sequence is CASSQGRAGLAGGQGEQFF. The CDR3 DNA follows: TGTGCCAGCAGCCAAGGTCGGGCCGGACTAGCGGGAGGCCAGGGTGAGCAGTTCTTC.

The V call is TRBV18, the J call TRBJ2-3; TRBD1 matches at 9 bases. This CDR3 is built from 15 residues. V was clipped by 4 bases and J by 3 bases; unmatched bases: 5. Per the germline V gene, CDR1 is KGHSH and CDR2 is LQKENI. The DNA of the CDR3 is TGTGCCAGCTCACAGGTGGGACAGGGAACAGATACGCAGTATTTT. Protein sequence: CASSQVGQGTDTQYF.

The rearrangement joins TRBV9 to TRBJ2-2; TRBD2 might be the D (6 bases). CDR1 and CDR2 (germline): SGDLS, YYNGEE. This CDR3 comprises 17 residues. The V and J ends lost 0 bases and 1 base respectively, with 13 bases between them. CDR3 in amino acids: CASSVGPGGRNTGELFF. The CDR3 DNA sequence: TGTGCCAGCAGCGTAGGTCCCGGGGGTAGGAACACCGGGGAGCTGTTTTTT.

This chain joins TRBV6-4 and TRBJ1-6, with D perhaps TRBD1 (5 bases). Per germline, CDR1 MRHNA and CDR2 SNTAGT. This CDR3 spans 13 amino acids. Trimming took off 3 bases at V and 5 bases at J, with 5 bases between the two ends. This CDR3 is CASSEDNNSPLHF. Written as DNA, the CDR3 is TGTGCCAGCAGTGAGGACAATAATTCACCCCTCCACTTT.

The chain joins TRBV5-6 to TRBJ1-3, with 7 bases lining up with TRBD1. This CDR3 is built from 16 residues. Losses at the gene ends were 0 bases for V and 3 bases for J; bases not matched to a gene: 6. CDR1 and CDR2 from the germline V gene are SGHDT and YYEEEE. The CDR3 bases are TGTGCCAGCAGCTTGGGAGACAGGGCTGGTGGAAACACCATATATTTT. It specifies CASSLGDRAGGNTIYF.

The chain is built from TRBV30 and TRBJ1-2; 8 positions agree with TRBD1. V was clipped by 6 bases and J by 2 bases; unmatched bases: 5. This CDR3 has 13 residues. CDR1 and CDR2 (germline): GTSNPN, SVGIG (reference sequence). CDR3 in DNA: TGTGCCTGTTCGACAGGGGCAAACTATGGCTACACCTTC. It is translated as CACSTGANYGYTF.

This sequence joins TRBV5-6 and TRBJ2-3, with TRBD1 matching 9 bases. There are 16 residues in the CDR3. The germline gives CDR1 SGHDT, CDR2 YYEEEE. V lost 3 bases and J lost 3; bases outside the gene matches: 8. The CDR3 nucleotides read TGTGCCAGCAGCTCGCGCCGGGACAGGGTAACAGATACGCAGTATTTT. This sequence encodes CASSSRRDRVTDTQYF.

The chain employs TRBV19 and TRBJ1-1; tentative D call: TRBD1 (5 bases). The CDR3 runs 13 residues. V was clipped by 5 bases and J by 1 base, with 8 bases between them. CDR1 is LNHDA, CDR2 SQIVND, per germline (reference sequence). Here the CDR3 DNA reads TGTGCCAGTAGTCCGACAGCGAACACTGAAGCTTTCTTT. Encoded protein: CASSPTANTEAFF.

The chain uses TRBV28 and TRBJ1-1; D perhaps matches TRBD1 (6 bases). V lost 7 bases, J lost 5 bases, and 17 bases lay in between. The CDR3 extends over 14 amino acids. Germline-derived CDR1 and CDR2 are MDHEN and SYDVKM. The CDR3 DNA reads TGTGCCAGCAACCACAGGGCTCCTATAACTGAAGCTTTCTTT. Translating gives CASNHRAPITEAFF.

V is TRBV18 and J is TRBJ1-4, with D maybe TRBD1 (6 bases). V was cut by 2 bases and J by 8 bases, with 18 bases left in between. CDR1 is KGHSH and CDR2 is LQKENI in the germline V gene. The CDR3 extends over 16 amino acids. CDR3 DNA sequence: TGTGCCAGCTCACCAGGGCACGGCAAGGGGGAGGAAAAACTGTTTTTT. Residues: CASSPGHGKGEEKLFF.

This clone was counted a single time. The chain joins TRBV28 to TRBJ1-1; 8 positions agree with TRBD1. Germline trimming cut 1 base from V and 6 bases from J; bases unmatched to any gene: 7. CDR1 and CDR2 from the germline V gene are MDHEN and SYDVKM. The CDR3 extends over 15 amino acids. The CDR3 reads CASSLLQGAAAEAFF. The CDR3 DNA reads TGTGCCAGCAGTTTATTGCAGGGGGCGGCCGCTGAAGCTTTCTTT.

The CDR3 DNA sequence: TGTGCCAGCAGTTACATCCAGGGGTATGCTTTCTTT. Amino acids: CASSYIQGYAFF. V is TRBV6-6 and J is TRBJ1-1, with a possible D match to TRBD1 (6 bases). The CDR3 runs 12 residues. Germline loops: CDR1 MNHNY, CDR2 SVGAGI (reference sequence). Trimming took off 2 bases at V and 11 bases at J, with 12 bases between the two ends.